These T cell receptor beta chains were read from a single sample in a study of blood T cell repertoires in COVID-19. The assay was immunoSEQ multiplex PCR, and TCRdb's table has in-frame clones only and misses some. The table has some 190,000 clones, less than 80% seen once. Source material: peripheral blood. These receptor sequences come from a woman aged 50 to 60 with acute or convalescent COVID-19. Each CDR3 is given with its conserved first and last residue. The D gene is left open where the match is weak. The size field is filled for only some rows; it gives once, few, many or a size class.

j_call	v_call	clone_size	d_call	cdr3_aa	cdr3_nt
TRBJ2-5	TRBV14	once	NA	CASSQNGKAGETQYF	TGTGCCAGCAGCCAAAATGGAAAAGCGGGAGAGACCCAGTACTTC
TRBJ1-1	TRBV6-5	NA	TRBD1	CASNTGGTEAFF	TGTGCCAGTAATACAGGGGGCACTGAAGCTTTCTTT
TRBJ2-3	TRBV5-5	once	TRBD2	CASSSRLAGGTGPDTQYF	TGTGCCAGCAGCTCGCGACTAGCGGGGGGCACCGGCCCAGATACGCAGTATTTT
TRBJ1-2	TRBV27	NA	NA	CASSFHGARGDYGYTF	TGTGCCAGCAGTTTTCACGGGGCGCGGGGTGACTATGGCTACACCTTC
TRBJ2-7	TRBV9	NA	TRBD1	CASSVGTGESYEQYF	TGTGCCAGCAGCGTAGGGACAGGGGAATCCTACGAGCAGTACTTC
TRBJ1-1	TRBV7-8	NA	TRBD1	CASSSRGQGVGRTEAFF	TGTGCCAGCAGCTCCCGTGGACAGGGGGTTGGTCGGACTGAAGCTTTCTTT
TRBJ1-2	TRBV5-6	NA	NA	CASSLVGELGYTF	TGTGCCAGCAGCTTGGTCGGGGAACTTGGCTACACCTTC
TRBJ1-5	TRBV6-1	NA	NA	CASSDVGVNQPQHF	TGTGCCAGCAGTGACGTGGGAGTCAATCAGCCCCAGCATTTT
TRBJ1-4	TRBV6-5	NA	NA	CASSYSIGGGRQLFF	TGTGCCAGCAGTTACTCGATCGGCGGCGGTCGACAACTGTTTTTT
TRBJ1-5	TRBV2	NA	NA	CASSREYGNQPQHF	TGTGCCAGCAGTAGGGAGTATGGCAATCAGCCCCAGCATTTT
TRBJ2-1	TRBV3-1/TRBV3-2	NA	NA	CASSQDSGSEQFF	TGTGCCAGCAGCCAAGACTCCGGGAGTGAGCAGTTCTTC
TRBJ2-2	TRBV6-1	NA	NA	CASSEQPGHTGELFF	TGTGCCAGCAGTGAACAACCCGGTCACACCGGGGAGCTGTTTTTT
TRBJ2-7	TRBV7-2	NA	NA	CASSLATRPSYEQYF	TGTGCCAGCAGCTTAGCCACTAGGCCCTCCTACGAGCAGTACTTC
TRBJ1-4	TRBV4-1	NA	NA	CASSQEGTGEDEKLFF	TGCGCCAGCAGCCAAGAGGGGACGGGAGAGGATGAAAAACTGTTTTTT
TRBJ1-2	TRBV3-1/TRBV3-2	NA	NA	CASSQRDTTYGYTF	TGTGCCAGCAGCCAAAGGGACACTACCTATGGCTACACCTTC
TRBJ2-7	TRBV7-8	NA	NA	CASSVAYEQYF	TGTGCCAGCAGCGTCGCCTACGAGCAGTACTTC
TRBJ2-2	TRBV19	NA	TRBD2	CASSTPGTRATGELFF	TGTGCCAGTAGTACTCCCGGGACTAGGGCCACCGGGGAGCTGTTTTTT
TRBJ2-7	TRBV2	NA	NA	CASKERELGEQYF	TGTGCCAGCAAGGAGAGGGAACTGGGCGAGCAGTACTTC
TRBJ1-6	TRBV11-2	few	NA	CASSLDRQINSPLHF	TGTGCCAGCAGCTTAGATCGCCAGATTAATTCACCCCTCCACTTT
TRBJ1-6	TRBV5-6	NA	TRBD1	CASSLGDRGTNSPLHF	TGTGCCAGCAGCTTAGGAGACAGGGGGACGAATTCACCCCTCCACTTT
TRBJ2-7	TRBV7-6	NA	NA	CASSLVGGIGSYEQYF	TGTGCCAGCAGCTTAGTGGGCGGGATTGGCTCCTACGAGCAGTACTTC
TRBJ1-6	TRBV6-5	NA	NA	CASGRSYNSPLHF	TGTGCCAGCGGGAGGTCCTATAATTCACCCCTCCACTTT
TRBJ2-7	TRBV5-5	NA	TRBD2	CASNQPSSGRTYEQYF	TGTGCCAGCAACCAACCGTCTAGCGGGAGGACCTACGAGCAGTACTTC
TRBJ2-3	TRBV5-1	NA	TRBD1	CASSPWTGGVGTDTQYF	TGCGCCAGCAGCCCTTGGACAGGGGGCGTCGGCACAGATACGCAGTATTTT
TRBJ2-1	TRBV9	once	NA	CASAGDGDYNEQFF	TGTGCCAGCGCAGGGGACGGGGATTACAATGAGCAGTTCTTC